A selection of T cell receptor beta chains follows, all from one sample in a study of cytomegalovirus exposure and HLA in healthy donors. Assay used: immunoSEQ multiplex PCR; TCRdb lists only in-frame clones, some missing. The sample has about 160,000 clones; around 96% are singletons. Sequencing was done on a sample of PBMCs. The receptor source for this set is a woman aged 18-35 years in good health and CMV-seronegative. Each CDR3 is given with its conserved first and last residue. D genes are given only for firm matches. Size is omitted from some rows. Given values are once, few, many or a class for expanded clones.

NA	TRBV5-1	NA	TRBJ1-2	TGCGCCAGCAGCCATGGACTTGGTAACTATGGCTACACCTTC	CASSHGLGNYGYTF
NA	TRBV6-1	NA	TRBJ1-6	TGTGCCAGCAGTGAAATAACAGGGATCCTCGACAAGGCCCTCCACTTT	CASSEITGILDKALHF
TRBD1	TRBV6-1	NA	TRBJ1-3	TGTGCCAGCAAAGTCACAGGGGTTGGAAACACCATATATTTT	CASKVTGVGNTIYF
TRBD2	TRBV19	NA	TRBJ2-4	TGTGCCAGTAGTATCGGTCTAGCGGGGGGGGAGAACATTCAGTACTTC	CASSIGLAGGENIQYF
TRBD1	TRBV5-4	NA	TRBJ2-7	TGTGCCAGCAGCTTTGAGGGGGCAGGGGAGCAGTACTTC	CASSFEGAGEQYF
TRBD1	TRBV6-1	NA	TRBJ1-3	TGTGCCAGCGTGGACAGGGCTGGAAACACCATATATTTT	CASVDRAGNTIYF
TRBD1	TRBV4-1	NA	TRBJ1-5	TGCGCCAGCAGCCAAGTAGGACAGGGTATTAGCAATCAGCCCCAGCATTTT	CASSQVGQGISNQPQHF
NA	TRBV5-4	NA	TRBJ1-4	TGTGCCAGCAGCTTCTCAGACAGCGAAAAACTGTTTTTT	CASSFSDSEKLFF
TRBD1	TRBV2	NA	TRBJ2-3	TGTGCCAGCAGTGAAGGGACAGGGGGCACAGATACGCAGTATTTT	CASSEGTGGTDTQYF
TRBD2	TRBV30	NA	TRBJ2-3	TGTGCCGGCCACATAGCGGGGAGCACAGATACGCAGTATTTT	CAGHIAGSTDTQYF
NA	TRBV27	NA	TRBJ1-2	TGTGCCAGCAGTTTATCGGCGATCGGGGGTAAATATGGCTACACCTTC	CASSLSAIGGKYGYTF
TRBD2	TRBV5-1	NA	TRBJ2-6	TGCGCCAGCAATTTAGCGGGGGGGAGCTCTGGGGCCAACGTCCTGACTTTC	CASNLAGGSSGANVLTF
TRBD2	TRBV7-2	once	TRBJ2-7	TGTGCCAGCAGCTCTAGCGGGGGGGGCCCCTACGAGCAGTACTTC	CASSSSGGGPYEQYF
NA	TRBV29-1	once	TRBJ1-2	TGCAGCGTTGCCCAGAATAACTATGGCTACACCTTC	CSVAQNNYGYTF
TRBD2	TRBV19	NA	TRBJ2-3	TGTGCCAGTGCACAAGCGGGGGGGATAGATACGCAGTATTTT	CASAQAGGIDTQYF
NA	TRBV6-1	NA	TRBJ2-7	TGTGCCAGCAGCCGACAGATATCCTACGAGCAGTACTTC	CASSRQISYEQYF
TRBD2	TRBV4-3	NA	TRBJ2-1	TGCGCCAGCAGCCAGGACTACCGCGGGGGGGGCTCCTACAATGAGCAGTTCTTC	CASSQDYRGGGSYNEQFF
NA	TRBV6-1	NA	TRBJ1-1	TGTGCCAGCATTCTGACAGGCATCATGTACACTGAAGCTTTCTTT	CASILTGIMYTEAFF
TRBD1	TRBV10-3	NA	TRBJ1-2	TGTGCCATCAGTGACGTTAAGGGACAGGGGTTCTTGTCCTATGGCTACACCTTC	CAISDVKGQGFLSYGYTF
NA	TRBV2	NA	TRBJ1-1	TGTGCCAGCAGGCGGGCGGCGGTGAACACTGAAGCTTTCTTT	CASRRAAVNTEAFF
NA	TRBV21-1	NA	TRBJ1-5	TGTGCCAGCAGCAAACCCAGGGTCATCCACCACAATCAGCCCCAGCATTTT	CASSKPRVIHHNQPQHF
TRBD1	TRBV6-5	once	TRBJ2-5	TGTGCCAGCAGTTATTGGGACAGGGAGACCCAGTACTTC	CASSYWDRETQYF
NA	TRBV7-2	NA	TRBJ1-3	TGTGCCAGCAGCTTACAGCAGGGTTCTGGAAACACCATATATTTT	CASSLQQGSGNTIYF
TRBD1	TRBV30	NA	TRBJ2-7	TGTGCCTGGAGTTCCACGCCAGGGGGCTACGAGCAGTACTTC	CAWSSTPGGYEQYF
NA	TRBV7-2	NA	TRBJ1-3	TGTGCCAGCAGCCCCAGGGGCAGTACTGGAAACACCATATATTTT	CASSPRGSTGNTIYF
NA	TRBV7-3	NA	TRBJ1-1	TGTGCCAGCAGCCAAACCTCGGGGGTTGGGACTGAAGCTTTCTTT	CASSQTSGVGTEAFF
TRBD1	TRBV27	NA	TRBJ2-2	TGTGCCAGCAGTTTTAGGTACAGGGGGATCACCGGGGAGCTGTTTTTT	CASSFRYRGITGELFF
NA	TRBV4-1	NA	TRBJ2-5	TGCGCCAGCAGCCGCACCAGGAAAGAGACCCAGTACTTC	CASSRTRKETQYF
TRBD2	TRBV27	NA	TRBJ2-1	TGTGCCAGCAGTTTTTTGACTAGCGGGGGTCAGCAGTTCTTC	CASSFLTSGGQQFF
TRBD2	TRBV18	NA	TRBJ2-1	TGTGCCAGCTCACCCTGGACTAGCGGAAATGAGCAGTTCTTC	CASSPWTSGNEQFF
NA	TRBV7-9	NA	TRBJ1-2	TGTGCCAGCAGCTTAGTGGCCGTGAACTATGGCTACACCTTC	CASSLVAVNYGYTF
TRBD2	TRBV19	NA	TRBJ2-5	TGTGCCACCTCCAGACTACTAGCGGGGGCCCAGTACCAAGAGACCCAGTACTTC	CATSRLLAGAQYQETQYF
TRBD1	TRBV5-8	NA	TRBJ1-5	TGTGCCAGCAGCTCGACAGGGTGGTCTCAGCCCCAGCATTTT	CASSSTGWSQPQHF
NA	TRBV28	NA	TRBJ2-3	TGTGCCAGCGGGAAAAGGGGAGATACGCAGTATTTT	CASGKRGDTQYF
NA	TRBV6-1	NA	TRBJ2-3	TGTGCCAGCACCACCGACAGAATCACAGATACGCAGTATTTT	CASTTDRITDTQYF
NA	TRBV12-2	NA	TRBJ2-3	TGTGCAAGTCGCTTACAGGGGGTGGATCGTGCCTGTGCTAGCACAGATACGCAGTATTTT	CASRLQGVDRACASTDTQYF
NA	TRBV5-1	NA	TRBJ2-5	TGCGCCAGCACCCTCGGCCAAGCGGAGACCCAGTACTTC	CASTLGQAETQYF
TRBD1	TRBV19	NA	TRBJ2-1	TGTGCCAGTAGTATAGGTGGAAGGGGGCTGTACAATGAGCAGTTCTTC	CASSIGGRGLYNEQFF
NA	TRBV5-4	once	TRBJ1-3	TGTGCCAGCAGCTGGGGGGGCGCGAGGTTCCATGGAAACACCATATATTTT	CASSWGGARFHGNTIYF
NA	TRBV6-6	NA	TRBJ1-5	TGTGCCAGCAGTTACTCGAATGGTGTAGCTAATCAGCCCCAGCATTTT	CASSYSNGVANQPQHF
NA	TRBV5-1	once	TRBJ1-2	TGCGCCAGCAGCTTGGAGGGGCCACGAAATGGCTACACCTTC	CASSLEGPRNGYTF
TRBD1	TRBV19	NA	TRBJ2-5	TGTGCCAGTAGTATCGGGACAGGGCTCCAAGAGACCCAGTACTTC	CASSIGTGLQETQYF
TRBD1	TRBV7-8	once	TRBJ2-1	TGTGCCAGCAGCCCACGGAAGAGGACAGGGGAATACAATGAGCAGTTCTTC	CASSPRKRTGEYNEQFF
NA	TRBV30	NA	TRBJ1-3	TGTGCCTGGAGTGAAGGGAGACGCTCTGGAAACACCATATATTTT	CAWSEGRRSGNTIYF
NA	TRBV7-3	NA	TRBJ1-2	TGTGCCAGCAGCATGGGTCCCGGGACATCCTCATTCAGTGGCTACACCTTC	CASSMGPGTSSFSGYTF